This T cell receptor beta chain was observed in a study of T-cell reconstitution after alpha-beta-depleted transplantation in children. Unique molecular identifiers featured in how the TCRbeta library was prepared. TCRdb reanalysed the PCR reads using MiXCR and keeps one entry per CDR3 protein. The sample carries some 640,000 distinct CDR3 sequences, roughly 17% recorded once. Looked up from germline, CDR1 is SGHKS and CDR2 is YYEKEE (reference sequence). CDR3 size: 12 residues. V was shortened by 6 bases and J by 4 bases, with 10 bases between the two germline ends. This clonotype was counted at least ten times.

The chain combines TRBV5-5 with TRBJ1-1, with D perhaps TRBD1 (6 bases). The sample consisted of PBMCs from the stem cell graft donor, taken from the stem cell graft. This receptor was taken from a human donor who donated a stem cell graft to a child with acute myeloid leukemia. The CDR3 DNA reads TGTGCCAGCACCTCACAGGGCACTGAAGCTTTCTTT. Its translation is CASTSQGTEAFF.